These T cell receptor beta chains were read from a single sample in a study of blood T cell repertoires in COVID-19. The table came from immunoSEQ multiplex PCR; TCRdb's copy has only in-frame clones and leaves some out. The table lists around 240,000 clones, approximately 84% of them singletons. Sequencing input: peripheral blood. The receptors were gathered from an elderly woman with acute or convalescent COVID-19. CDR3s include the opening cysteine and the closing phenylalanine or tryptophan. A D gene is named only where the DNA matches it firmly. Only some rows state a clone size, as once, few, many or a class for expanded clones.

15	TRBJ1-2	TRBD1	TRBV27	.	CASRADRGGNYGYTF	TGTGCCAGCAGAGCAGACAGGGGCGGTAACTATGGCTACACCTTC
14	TRBJ1-1	.	TRBV5-1	.	CASRPGEVDTEAFF	TGCGCCAGCCGACCCGGGGAGGTGGACACTGAAGCTTTCTTT
15	TRBJ1-3	.	TRBV19	.	CASSPEDTTGNTIYF	TGTGCCAGTAGTCCCGAGGACACGACTGGAAACACCATATATTTT
17	TRBJ2-1	.	TRBV7-3	.	CASSPSPVEGLVGEQFF	TGTGCCAGCAGCCCATCCCCGGTGGAGGGCCTCGTCGGTGAGCAGTTCTTC
14	TRBJ1-1	.	TRBV2	.	CASSERGMYTEAFF	TGTGCCAGCAGTGAAAGGGGGATGTACACTGAAGCTTTCTTT
14	TRBJ1-6	TRBD1	TRBV29-1	.	CSVKTGTGSSPLHF	TGCAGCGTTAAAACCGGGACAGGGAGTTCACCCCTCCACTTT
17	TRBJ2-2	.	TRBV7-2	.	CASSLGVQALNTGELFF	TGTGCCAGCAGCTTAGGGGTGCAGGCCCTGAACACCGGGGAGCTGTTTTTT
15	TRBJ2-2	.	TRBV25-1	.	CASSDPGLPTGELFF	TGTGCCAGCAGTGATCCCGGACTTCCGACCGGGGAGCTGTTTTTT
11	TRBJ2-7	.	TRBV5-6	.	CASSSGYEQYF	TGTGCCAGCAGCTCGGGCTACGAGCAGTACTTC
14	TRBJ2-5	TRBD1	TRBV7-9	.	CASSSGQGPETQYF	TGTGCCAGCAGCTCGGGACAGGGGCCGGAGACCCAGTACTTC
14	TRBJ2-1	.	TRBV2	.	CASSASGTFYEQFF	TGTGCCAGCAGTGCCTCCGGGACATTTTACGAGCAGTTCTTC
17	TRBJ2-7	.	TRBV7-6	.	CASSAPGGALSSYEQYF	TGTGCCAGCAGCGCCCCGGGTGGGGCCCTAAGCTCCTACGAGCAGTACTTC
14	TRBJ1-4	.	TRBV13	few	CASSLRQGGEKLFF	TGTGCCAGCAGCTTACGGCAGGGAGGTGAAAAACTGTTTTTT
13	TRBJ1-5	.	TRBV4-3	.	CASSQGRNQPQHF	TGCGCCAGCAGCCAAGGCAGGAATCAGCCCCAGCATTTT
15	TRBJ1-5	.	TRBV24-1	.	CATRESVGRNQPQHF	TGTGCCACCAGAGAGAGCGTGGGGCGGAATCAGCCCCAGCATTTT
15	TRBJ2-1	.	TRBV19	.	CASSTAGVRGNEQFF	TGTGCCAGTAGTACCGCCGGGGTACGCGGAAATGAGCAGTTCTTC
11	TRBJ2-7	.	TRBV28	.	CASRGTFEQYF	TGTGCCAGCAGGGGGACTTTCGAGCAGTACTTC
15	TRBJ1-5	.	TRBV7-8	few	CASSLGRDSNQPQHF	TGTGCCAGCAGCTTAGGACGGGATAGCAATCAGCCCCAGCATTTT
13	TRBJ1-4	.	TRBV4-2	.	CASSRSDNEKLFF	TGTGCCAGCAGCCGGTCAGATAACGAAAAACTGTTTTTT